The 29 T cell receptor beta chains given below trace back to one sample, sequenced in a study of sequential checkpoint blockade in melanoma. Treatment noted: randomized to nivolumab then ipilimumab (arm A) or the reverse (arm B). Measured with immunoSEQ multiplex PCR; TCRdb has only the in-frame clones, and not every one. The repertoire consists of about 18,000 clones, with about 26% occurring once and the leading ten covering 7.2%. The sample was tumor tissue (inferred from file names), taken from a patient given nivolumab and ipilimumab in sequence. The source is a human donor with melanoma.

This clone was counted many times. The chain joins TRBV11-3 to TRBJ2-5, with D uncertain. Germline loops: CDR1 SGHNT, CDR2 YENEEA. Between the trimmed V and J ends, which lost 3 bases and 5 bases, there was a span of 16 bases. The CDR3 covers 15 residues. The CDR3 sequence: CASSLGRWWNETQYF. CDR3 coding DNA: TGTGCCAGCAGCTTGGGTCGATGGTGGAACGAGACCCAGTACTTC.

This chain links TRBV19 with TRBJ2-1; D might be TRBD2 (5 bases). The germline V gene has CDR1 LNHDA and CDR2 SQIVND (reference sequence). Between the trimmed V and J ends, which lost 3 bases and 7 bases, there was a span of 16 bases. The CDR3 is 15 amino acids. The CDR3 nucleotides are TGTGCCAGTAGTATGAAGGGCCTAGGGAGTAATGAGCAGTTCTTC. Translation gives CASSMKGLGSNEQFF.

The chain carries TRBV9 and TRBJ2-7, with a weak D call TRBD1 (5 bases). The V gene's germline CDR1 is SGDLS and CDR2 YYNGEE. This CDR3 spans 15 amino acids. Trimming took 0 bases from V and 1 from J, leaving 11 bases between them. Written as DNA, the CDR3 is TGTGCCAGCAGCGTAGAAGGGGCCCATTCCTACGAGCAGTACTTC. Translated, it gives CASSVEGAHSYEQYF.

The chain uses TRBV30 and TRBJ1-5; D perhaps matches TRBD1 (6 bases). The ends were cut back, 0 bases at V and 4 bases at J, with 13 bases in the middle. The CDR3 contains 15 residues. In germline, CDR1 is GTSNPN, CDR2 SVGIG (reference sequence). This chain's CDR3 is CAWSVGGASNQPQHF. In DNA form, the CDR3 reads TGTGCCTGGAGTGTAGGGGGGGCGTCTAATCAGCCCCAGCATTTT.

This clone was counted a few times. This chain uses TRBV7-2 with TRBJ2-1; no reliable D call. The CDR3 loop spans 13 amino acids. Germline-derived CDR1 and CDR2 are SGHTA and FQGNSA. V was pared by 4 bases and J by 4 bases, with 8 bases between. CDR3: CASSSQDYNEQFF. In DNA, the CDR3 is TGTGCCAGCAGCTCTCAGGATTACAATGAGCAGTTCTTC.

In DNA, the CDR3 is TGTGCCAGTAGTAGGACAGGGGCCGATAGCAATCAGCCCCAGCATTTT. Translated: CASSRTGADSNQPQHF. The chain carries TRBV19 and TRBJ1-5; 9 bases match TRBD1. The trim removed 4 bases at V and 0 bases at J, leaving 4 bases unmatched. The CDR3 is 16 amino acids. Looked up from germline, CDR1 is LNHDA and CDR2 is SQIVND (reference sequence).

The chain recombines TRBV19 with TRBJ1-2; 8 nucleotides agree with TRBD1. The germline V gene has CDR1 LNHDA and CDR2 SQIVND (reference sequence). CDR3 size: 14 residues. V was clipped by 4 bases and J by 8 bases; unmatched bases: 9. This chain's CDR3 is CASSNIRDRRGYTF. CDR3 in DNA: TGTGCCAGTAGTAATATCCGGGACAGGCGGGGCTACACCTTC.

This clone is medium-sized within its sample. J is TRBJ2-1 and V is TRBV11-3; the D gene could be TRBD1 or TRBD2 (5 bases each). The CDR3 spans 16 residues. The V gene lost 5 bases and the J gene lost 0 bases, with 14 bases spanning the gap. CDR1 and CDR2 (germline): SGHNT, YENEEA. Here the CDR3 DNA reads TGTGCCAGCAGCCGGGGCCTCTCGAGCTCCTACAATGAGCAGTTCTTC. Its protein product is CASSRGLSSSYNEQFF.

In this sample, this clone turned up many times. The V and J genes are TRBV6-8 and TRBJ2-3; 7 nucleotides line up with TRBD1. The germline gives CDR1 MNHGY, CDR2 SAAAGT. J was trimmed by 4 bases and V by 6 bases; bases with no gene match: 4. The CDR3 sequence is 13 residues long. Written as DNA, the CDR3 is TGTGCCAGCAGACTACAGGGGCCAGATACGCAGTATTTT. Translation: CASRLQGPDTQYF.

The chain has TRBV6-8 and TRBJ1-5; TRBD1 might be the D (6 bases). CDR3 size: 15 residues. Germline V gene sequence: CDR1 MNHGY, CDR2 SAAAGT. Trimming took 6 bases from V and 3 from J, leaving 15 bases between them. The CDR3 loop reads CASRTDRLANQPQHF. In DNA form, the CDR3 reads TGTGCCAGCAGGACCGACAGGCTAGCCAATCAGCCCCAGCATTTT.

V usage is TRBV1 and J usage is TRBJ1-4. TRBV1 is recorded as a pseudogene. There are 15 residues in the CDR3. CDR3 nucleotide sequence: TGCGCCAGCAGTCCTCCGGACTTAGGATATGAAAAACTGTTTTTT. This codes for CASSPPDLGYEKLFF.

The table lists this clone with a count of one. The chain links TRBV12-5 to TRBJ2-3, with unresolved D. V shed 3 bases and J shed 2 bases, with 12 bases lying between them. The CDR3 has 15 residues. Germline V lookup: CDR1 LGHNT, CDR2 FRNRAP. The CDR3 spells CASGFDVSPTDTQYF. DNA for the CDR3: TGTGCTAGTGGTTTCGATGTGTCCCCCACAGATACGCAGTATTTT.

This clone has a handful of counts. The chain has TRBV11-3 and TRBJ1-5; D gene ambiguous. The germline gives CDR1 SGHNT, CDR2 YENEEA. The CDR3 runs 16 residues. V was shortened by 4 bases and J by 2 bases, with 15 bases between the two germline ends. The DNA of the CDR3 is TGTGCCAGCAGCTCCTTTGGAGGGAGCCGCAATCAGCCCCAGCATTTT. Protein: CASSSFGGSRNQPQHF.

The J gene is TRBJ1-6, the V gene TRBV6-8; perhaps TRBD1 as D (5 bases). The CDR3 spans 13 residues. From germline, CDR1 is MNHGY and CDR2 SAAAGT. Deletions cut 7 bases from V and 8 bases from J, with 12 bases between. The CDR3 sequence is CASNTGWDSPLHF. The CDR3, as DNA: TGTGCCAGCAACACAGGATGGGATTCACCCCTCCACTTT.

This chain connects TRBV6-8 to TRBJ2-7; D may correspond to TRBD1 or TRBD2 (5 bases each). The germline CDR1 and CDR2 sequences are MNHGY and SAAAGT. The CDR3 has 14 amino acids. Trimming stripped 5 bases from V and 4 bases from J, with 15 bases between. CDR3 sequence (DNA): TGTGCCAGCAGTGACCCGGGACGGAGTTACGAGCAGTACTTC. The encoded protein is CASSDPGRSYEQYF.

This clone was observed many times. The CDR3 DNA sequence: TGTGCCAGCAGCCGAGGACAAGTCTCTGGAAACACCATATATTTT. Its protein product is CASSRGQVSGNTIYF. This chain uses TRBV11-3 with TRBJ1-3; weak D call: TRBD1 (5 bases). The CDR3 has 15 amino acids. Germline V CDR1 and CDR2: SGHNT, YENEEA. The V end lost 5 bases, the J end lost 0 bases, and 11 bases lay between the germline ends.

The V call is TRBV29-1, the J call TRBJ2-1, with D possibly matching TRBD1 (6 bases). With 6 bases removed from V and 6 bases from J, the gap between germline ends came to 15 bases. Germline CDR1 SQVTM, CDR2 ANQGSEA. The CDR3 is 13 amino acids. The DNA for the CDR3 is TGCAGCGTCCCCTGGAGAGGGGGCAATGAGCAGTTCTTC. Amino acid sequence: CSVPWRGGNEQFF.

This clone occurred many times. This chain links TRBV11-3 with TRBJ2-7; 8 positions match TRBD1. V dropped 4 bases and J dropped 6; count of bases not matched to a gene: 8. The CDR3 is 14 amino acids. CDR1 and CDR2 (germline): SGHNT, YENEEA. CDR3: CASSSRQGFAEQYF. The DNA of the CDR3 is TGTGCCAGCAGCTCCCGACAGGGGTTCGCCGAGCAGTACTTC.

CDR3 sequence reads: CASSYLGGNNEQFF. The DNA of the CDR3 is TGTGCCAGCAGTTATCTTGGCGGAAACAATGAGCAGTTCTTC. This chain connects TRBV6-8 to TRBJ2-1; D unresolved. V gave up 3 bases and J gave up 5 bases, with 11 bases separating them. Germline-derived CDR1 and CDR2 are MNHGY and SAAAGT. The CDR3 totals 14 residues.

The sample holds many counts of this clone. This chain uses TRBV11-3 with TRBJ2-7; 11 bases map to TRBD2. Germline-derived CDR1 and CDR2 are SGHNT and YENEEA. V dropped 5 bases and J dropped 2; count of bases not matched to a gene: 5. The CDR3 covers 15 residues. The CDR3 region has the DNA TGTGCCAGCAGCCGCGGGACTAGCGGAACCTACGAGCAGTACTTC. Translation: CASSRGTSGTYEQYF.

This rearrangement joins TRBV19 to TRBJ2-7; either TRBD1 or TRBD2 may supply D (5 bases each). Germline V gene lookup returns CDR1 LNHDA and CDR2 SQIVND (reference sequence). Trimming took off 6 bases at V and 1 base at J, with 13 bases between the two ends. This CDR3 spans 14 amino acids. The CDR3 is CASSQGEYSYEQYF. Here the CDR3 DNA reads TGTGCCAGTAGCCAGGGAGAATATTCCTACGAGCAGTACTTC. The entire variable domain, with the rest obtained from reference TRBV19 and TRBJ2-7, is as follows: DGGITQSPKYLFRKEGQNVTLSCEQNLNHDAMYWYRQDPGQGLRLIYYSQIVNDFQKGDIAEGYSVSREKKESFPLTVTSAQKNPTAFYLCASSQGEYSYEQYFGPGTRLTVT.

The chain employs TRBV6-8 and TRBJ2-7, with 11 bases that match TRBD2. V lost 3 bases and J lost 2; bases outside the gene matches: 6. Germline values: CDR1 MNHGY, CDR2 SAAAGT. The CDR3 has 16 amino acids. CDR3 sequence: CASSYGTGLAAYEQYF. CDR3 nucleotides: TGTGCCAGCAGTTATGGGACGGGACTAGCGGCCTACGAGCAGTACTTC.

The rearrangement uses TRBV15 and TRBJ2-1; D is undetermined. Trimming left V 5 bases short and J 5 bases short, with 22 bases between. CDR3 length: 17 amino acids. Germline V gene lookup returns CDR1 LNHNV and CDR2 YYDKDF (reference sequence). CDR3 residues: CATSQNQDLWGHNEQFF. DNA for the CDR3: TGTGCCACCAGCCAAAACCAGGACCTTTGGGGTCACAATGAGCAGTTCTTC.

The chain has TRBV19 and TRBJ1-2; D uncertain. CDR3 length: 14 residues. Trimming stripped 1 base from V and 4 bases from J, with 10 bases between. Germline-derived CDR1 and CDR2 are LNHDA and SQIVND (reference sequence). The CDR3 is CASSIAPGSYGYTF. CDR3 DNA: TGTGCCAGTAGTATAGCCCCGGGGAGCTATGGCTACACCTTC.

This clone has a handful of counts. CDR3 sequence: CASTRGAGRETQYF. CDR3 coding DNA: TGTGCCAGCACCAGGGGAGCGGGGAGAGAGACCCAGTACTTC. The chain joins TRBV12-5 to TRBJ2-5; a possible D gene is TRBD2 (7 bases). The CDR3 runs 14 residues. Germline V lookup: CDR1 LGHNT, CDR2 FRNRAP. The full variable domain, completed using reference TRBV12-5 and TRBJ2-5, is DARVTQTPRHKVTEMGQEVTMRCQPILGHNTVFWYRQTMMQGLELLAYFRNRAPLDDSGMPKDRFSAEMPDATLATLKIQPSEPRDSAVYFCASTRGAGRETQYFGPGTRLLVL.

CDR3 sequence (DNA): TGCGCCAGCAGCTTGATGGGGAACAGGGTCGGAAATGAGCAGTTCTTC. Its translation: CASSLMGNRVGNEQFF. The J gene is TRBJ2-1, the V gene TRBV5-1; possible D gene TRBD1, 6 bases. CDR1 is SGHRS, CDR2 YFSETQ, per germline. The CDR3 sequence is 16 residues long. The V and J ends lost 1 base and 7 bases respectively, with 18 bases between them.

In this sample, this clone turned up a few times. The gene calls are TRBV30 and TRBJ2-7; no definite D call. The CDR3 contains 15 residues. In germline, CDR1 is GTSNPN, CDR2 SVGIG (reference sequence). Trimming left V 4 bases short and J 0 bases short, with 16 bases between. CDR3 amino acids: CAWKGRWRTSYEQYF. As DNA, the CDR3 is TGTGCCTGGAAGGGTAGATGGAGAACCTCCTACGAGCAGTACTTC.

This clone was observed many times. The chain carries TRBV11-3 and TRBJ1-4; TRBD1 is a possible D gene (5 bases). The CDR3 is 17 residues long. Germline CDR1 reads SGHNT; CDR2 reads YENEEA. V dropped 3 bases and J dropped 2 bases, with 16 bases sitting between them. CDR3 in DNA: TGTGCCAGCAGCTTGGGGCCGAAGGGAGCCACTAATGAAAAACTGTTTTTT. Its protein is CASSLGPKGATNEKLFF.

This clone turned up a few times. Written as DNA, the CDR3 is TGTGCCAGCAGTCAGTGGGCAGAAATTTACGAGCAGTACTTC. Residues: CASSQWAEIYEQYF. The chain couples TRBV28 to TRBJ2-7, with no clear D. CDR1 MDHEN and CDR2 SYDVKM come from the germline V gene. This CDR3 region has 14 residues. Trimming removed 5 bases at V and 4 bases at J, with 15 bases between.